Listed below are T cell receptor beta chains from one sample, sequenced in a study of T cell responses to AZD1222 COVID-19 vaccine. TCRdb's table, derived via immunoSEQ multiplex PCR, lists solely in-frame clones and lacks some. In the table there are roughly 120,000 clones, about 90% of which are singletons. The sequenced sample was peripheral blood, obtained 28 days after the second AZD1222 dose. All receptors derive from an adult who received the AZD1222 COVID-19 vaccine. Both conserved end residues are part of each CDR3. Each record gives: D gene, V gene, clone size, J gene, CDR3 DNA, CDR3 protein. A D gene is named only where the DNA matches it firmly. Where a row states a size, it is once, few, many or the class of an expanded clone; other rows omit it.

>.|TRBV4-2|.|TRBJ2-2
TGTGCCAGCAGCCAATTTAGGGGGGCGAGCACCGGGGAGCTGTTTTTT
CASSQFRGASTGELFF
>.|TRBV5-1|.|TRBJ1-1
TGCGCCAGCAGCCTGGGGAATCCAGCCAACACTGAAGCTTTCTTT
CASSLGNPANTEAFF
>.|TRBV5-6|few|TRBJ1-5
TGTGCCAGCAGCTTAGGGAATCAGCCCCAGCATTTT
CASSLGNQPQHF
>TRBD1|TRBV2|.|TRBJ1-1
TGTGCCAGCAGTGAATTGGCAGGGGGGAGATCTGAAGCTTTCTTT
CASSELAGGRSEAFF
>.|TRBV7-9|.|TRBJ1-6
TGTGCCAGCAGCTTAGGTACAGGGAGTTATTCACCCCTCCACTTT
CASSLGTGSYSPLHF
>.|TRBV6-2/TRBV6-3|.|TRBJ2-7
TGTGCCAGCAGCCGATCGCAGGTCCTCTACGAGCAGTACTTC
CASSRSQVLYEQYF
>TRBD1|TRBV9|.|TRBJ1-3
TGTGCCAGCAGCGCCATACAGGGGGCACTAGGGGACACCATATATTTT
CASSAIQGALGDTIYF
>TRBD1|TRBV6-2/TRBV6-3|.|TRBJ2-7
TGTGCCAGCAGTTACGCAGCACAGGGGGCCCGTCGTTACGAGCAGTACTTC
CASSYAAQGARRYEQYF
>TRBD2|TRBV5-1|.|TRBJ2-3
TGCGCCAGCAGCTTTTTGACTAGCGAGGGCACAGATACGCAGTATTTT
CASSFLTSEGTDTQYF
>.|TRBV2|.|TRBJ1-1
TGTGCCAGCAATATAGGACCACTCAACACTGAAGCTTTCTTT
CASNIGPLNTEAFF
>.|TRBV7-2|.|TRBJ2-3
TGTGCCAGCAGCTTAGCGACTATACCCTACACAGATACGCAGTATTTT
CASSLATIPYTDTQYF
>.|TRBV7-2|.|TRBJ1-6
TGTGCCAGCAGCTTAGAGGCAGGGGCCAATTCACCCCTCCACTTT
CASSLEAGANSPLHF
>TRBD2|TRBV9|.|TRBJ2-1
TGTGCCAGCAGCGCCACTAGCGGGGGGGGCTACAATGAGCAGTTCTTC
CASSATSGGGYNEQFF
>TRBD1|TRBV5-4|.|TRBJ2-1
TGTGCCAGCAGCATGACAGGGGTTCCCTACAATGAGCAGTTCTTC
CASSMTGVPYNEQFF
>.|TRBV30|.|TRBJ1-2
TGTGCCTGGAGTGTTCTTTTGCCGGGCAGCGGAAACTTC
CAWSVLLPGSGNF
>.|TRBV15|.|TRBJ1-3
TGTGCCACCAGCAGGGACCGGACACATTCTGGAAACACCATATATTTT
CATSRDRTHSGNTIYF
>TRBD1|TRBV3-1/TRBV3-2|.|TRBJ1-2
TGTGCCAGCAGCCAAGAGGACAGGGGGGGGCTCTATGGCTACACCTTC
CASSQEDRGGLYGYTF
>TRBD1|TRBV6-1|.|TRBJ1-6
TGTGCCAGCAGTGAACTTCCAGGGGGTAATTCACCCCTCCACTTT
CASSELPGGNSPLHF
>.|TRBV18|.|TRBJ2-7
TGTGCCAGCTCACCGGGCAGAGTCTACGAGCAGTACTTC
CASSPGRVYEQYF
>TRBD2|TRBV12-5|.|TRBJ2-2
TGTGCTAGTGGTTTGGTCCGCAGGCCGGCGGGGGAGAGGAACACCGGGGAGCTGTTTTTT
CASGLVRRPAGERNTGELFF
>TRBD2|TRBV7-2|.|TRBJ2-5
TGTGCCAGCAGCTTACGAGCGGGGGCGGGGGAGACCCAGTACTTC
CASSLRAGAGETQYF
>.|TRBV3-1/TRBV3-2|.|TRBJ1-5
TGTGCCAGCAGCCAAGGGACACAGAATCAGCCCCAGCATTTT
CASSQGTQNQPQHF
>.|TRBV12-3/TRBV12-4|.|TRBJ2-2
TGTGCCAGCAGTTTACGGTACACCGGGGAGCTGTTTTTT
CASSLRYTGELFF
>TRBD1|TRBV29-1|.|TRBJ2-3
TGCAGCGTTGATCGGGACAGGGATACAGATACGCAGTATTTT
CSVDRDRDTDTQYF
>.|TRBV9|.|TRBJ2-3
TGTGCCAGCAGCCCCTTGGGGGGGCGCGCAGATACGCAGTATTTT
CASSPLGGRADTQYF
>TRBD1|TRBV27|once|TRBJ1-2
TGTGCCAGCAGGACAGGGACCTATGGCTACACCTTC
CASRTGTYGYTF
>TRBD1|TRBV27|.|TRBJ1-2
TGTGCCAGCAGCTCAACCGGGACAGTTAACTATGGCTACACCTTC
CASSSTGTVNYGYTF
>TRBD1|TRBV18|.|TRBJ1-5
TGTGCCAGCTCACTCAGGACAGGTATGGATCCCCAGCATTTT
CASSLRTGMDPQHF
>.|TRBV5-1|.|TRBJ2-3
TGCGCCAGCAGCTTATCACTTACAGAAGATACGCAGTATTTT
CASSLSLTEDTQYF
>.|TRBV14|.|TRBJ1-4
TGTGCCAGCAGCCCGGGGCCTCGGGCGTCTCTGTTTTTT
CASSPGPRASLFF
>.|TRBV3-1/TRBV3-2|.|TRBJ1-5
TGTGCCAGCAGCCAACAAGGTAATCAGCCCCAGCATTTT
CASSQQGNQPQHF
>.|TRBV9|.|TRBJ2-2
TGTGCCAGCTCCGAGGGCAAAATGGCCGGGGAGCTGTTTTTT
CASSEGKMAGELFF
>.|TRBV19|.|TRBJ1-1
TGTGCCAGTAGTTACACAGGAGACACTGAAGCTTTCTTT
CASSYTGDTEAFF
>TRBD1|TRBV15|.|TRBJ1-6
TGTGCCACCAGCATGGACAGGGGGGCGAGTTCACCCCTCCACTTT
CATSMDRGASSPLHF
>TRBD1|TRBV7-2|.|TRBJ1-2
TGTGCCAGCAGCTTAGGGTTGGCCACAGGGGTGGGGAGAGGCTACACCTTC
CASSLGLATGVGRGYTF
>TRBD2|TRBV28|.|TRBJ2-3
TGTGCCAGCACCCTCCGGTCGCGGGGGACGAGCACAGATACGCAGTATTTT
CASTLRSRGTSTDTQYF
>TRBD2|TRBV4-2|.|TRBJ2-3
TGTGCCAGCAGCCATGAGGGACTAGCGGGGGGGCCAGTCGCAGATACGCAGTATTTT
CASSHEGLAGGPVADTQYF
>.|TRBV27|once|TRBJ2-6
TGTGCCAGCAGTCCCCGCCGGGCTAGGGCCAACGTCCTGACTTTC
CASSPRRARANVLTF
>.|TRBV18|.|TRBJ2-7
TGTGCCAGCTCTCAGGGGGGGTACGAGCAGTACTTC
CASSQGGYEQYF
>.|TRBV7-9|.|TRBJ1-2
TGTGCCAGCAGCTTAGAGCCCCCCTATTCGGGGGGATACTATGGCTACACCTTC
CASSLEPPYSGGYYGYTF
>.|TRBV7-2|once|TRBJ2-2
TGTGCCAGCAGCTCCACCGGGAGTGCGGCCGGGGAGCTGTTTTTT
CASSSTGSAAGELFF
>TRBD1|TRBV7-2|.|TRBJ1-2
TGTGCCAGCAGCTTATCAGGACAGGGGAGGGGCTACACCTTC
CASSLSGQGRGYTF
>.|TRBV28|few|TRBJ1-5
TGTGCCAGCAGTTTCCCAGGGGTCCTCAATCAGCCCCAGCATTTT
CASSFPGVLNQPQHF
>.|TRBV21-1|.|TRBJ1-3
TGTGCCAGCAGCGCGGTCCAAGGCCGATTTGTAACGGGAAACACCATATATTTT
CASSAVQGRFVTGNTIYF
>TRBD1|TRBV5-1|.|TRBJ1-4
TGCGCCAGCAGCCCCCGACAGGGGAATGAAAAACTGTTTTTT
CASSPRQGNEKLFF
>.|TRBV7-9|once|TRBJ2-7
TGTGCCAGCAGCTCACCGGGACACCGACTCTACTTC
CASSSPGHRLYF
>TRBD1|TRBV15|.|TRBJ1-1
TGTGCCACCAGCAGAGGGACAGGGTATGCTGAAGCTTTCTTT
CATSRGTGYAEAFF
>.|TRBV7-2|.|TRBJ1-3
TGTGCCAGCAGCAGTCACAGGGAACCATCTGGAAACACCATATATTTT
CASSSHREPSGNTIYF
>.|TRBV7-9|.|TRBJ2-7
TGTGCCAGCAGCGTTCCGGGACGGAGGAGTTACGAGCAGTACTTC
CASSVPGRRSYEQYF
>TRBD1|TRBV29-1|.|TRBJ1-5
TGCAGCGTAGCCCCCGGGACAGACAATCAGCCCCAGCATTTT
CSVAPGTDNQPQHF
>TRBD1|TRBV7-2|.|TRBJ2-2
TGTGCCAGCAGCTCTCCGGGACAGGTGGTCGGGGAGCTGTTTTTT
CASSSPGQVVGELFF
>.|TRBV5-1|.|TRBJ1-2
TGCGCCAGCAGCGCGATGACAGGTGCCTATGGCTACACCTTC
CASSAMTGAYGYTF
>.|TRBV28|few|TRBJ2-3
TGTGCCAGCAGTTTATTGTTCGTAGTGAGAACTAGCACAGATACGCAGTATTTT
CASSLLFVVRTSTDTQYF
>.|TRBV4-2|.|TRBJ2-5
TGTGCCAGCAGCCAAGGCTGGTCAGGGGAGACCCAGTACTTC
CASSQGWSGETQYF
>TRBD1|TRBV18|.|TRBJ1-1
TGTGCCAGCTCACCACCGGGACAGTCAACAGGAGCTTTCTTT
CASSPPGQSTGAFF
>.|TRBV9|.|TRBJ2-5
TGTGCCAGCAGCGTGAACGCTAGGGAGTCGCAGACCCAGTACTTC
CASSVNARESQTQYF
>.|TRBV30|.|TRBJ1-6
TGTGCCTGGAGTCCCGCAGGGACCTATAATTCACCCCTCCACTTT
CAWSPAGTYNSPLHF
>TRBD1|TRBV11-2|few|TRBJ1-3
TGTGCCAGCAGCTTAGATGGAAACAGGGGGCTGACCATATATTTT
CASSLDGNRGLTIYF
>.|TRBV9|.|TRBJ1-2
TGTGCCAGCAGCGTAGGGCCACTCTATGGCTACACCTTC
CASSVGPLYGYTF
>.|TRBV7-3|few|TRBJ2-5
TGTGCCAGCAGCCCCACTGGAGGGGGGGGATGGGAGACCCAGTACTTC
CASSPTGGGGWETQYF